These 9 T cell receptor beta chains were all obtained from the same sample, sequenced in a study of blood T cell repertoires in COVID-19. TCRdb's copy holds only in-frame clones and misses some; the assay was immunoSEQ multiplex PCR. This sample has a few hundred thousand clones; 89% occur once, and the top ten carry 1.7%. The sequencing input was PBMCs or T cells enriched from blood (not recorded which). Source of these receptors: a young woman who had recovered from COVID-19.

J is TRBJ2-2 and V is TRBV19; 9 nucleotides agree with TRBD2. The CDR3 length is 17 residues. Germline V gene sequence: CDR1 LNHDA, CDR2 SQIVND (reference sequence). Trimming at V came to 5 bases and at J to 4 bases, leaving 11 bases not matched to a gene. In DNA, the CDR3 is TGTGCCAGTAGTCCCGGAAGGCGGGGGGGCGGCACCGGGGAGCTGTTTTTT. Amino acid sequence: CASSPGRRGGGTGELFF.

The chain recombines TRBV9 with TRBJ1-4; D gene uncertain. The germline V and J ends were trimmed by 3 bases and 4 bases, with 13 bases remaining between them. Germline lookup yields CDR1 SGDLS and CDR2 YYNGEE. The CDR3 extends over 15 amino acids. CDR3 sequence: CASSAKRLGNEKLFF. CDR3 DNA sequence: TGTGCCAGCAGCGCAAAGAGGTTGGGTAATGAAAAACTGTTTTTT.

The chain combines TRBV27 with TRBJ1-1, with a possible D match to TRBD1 (5 bases). V was pared by 3 bases and J by 1 base, with 9 bases between. CDR1 is MNHEY and CDR2 is SMNVEV in the germline V gene (reference sequence). The CDR3 is made up of 14 amino acids. DNA for the CDR3: TGTGCCAGCAGTTTGGGGGGTACGAACACTGAAGCTTTCTTT. Translated, it gives CASSLGGTNTEAFF.

This chain joins TRBV3-1 (or the pseudogene TRBV3-2) and TRBJ1-2, with 7 nucleotides matching TRBD1. The germline V gene has CDR1 LGHDT and CDR2 YNNKEL (reference sequence). The CDR3 is made up of 16 amino acids. Trimming took 2 bases from V and 0 from J; bases not matched to a gene: 6. The CDR3 region is CASSQSRTGPNYGYTF. The CDR3 region has the DNA TGTGCCAGCAGCCAATCTAGGACAGGTCCTAACTATGGCTACACCTTC.

The chain uses TRBV5-1 and TRBJ1-1, with TRBD1 matching over 7 bases. The CDR3 spans 14 residues. The V gene's germline CDR1 is SGHRS and CDR2 YFSETQ. The V segment lost 6 bases and the J segment 0 bases; nucleotides outside the gene matches: 5. CDR3 in DNA: TGCGCCAGCAAGACCGGGACAGTGAACACTGAAGCTTTCTTT. Amino acid sequence: CASKTGTVNTEAFF.

The V gene is TRBV5-1, the J gene TRBJ1-2; D remains ambiguous. V gave up 3 bases and J gave up 6 bases, with 9 bases separating them. Germline V gene lookup returns CDR1 SGHRS and CDR2 YFSETQ. There are 12 residues in the CDR3. The DNA of the CDR3 is TGCGCCAGCAGCTATGTTGGAGATGGCTACACCTTC. Translating gives CASSYVGDGYTF.

This clone was seen a single time. The sample carries other DNA sequences with the same CDR3. The CDR3 coding sequence is TGTGCCAGCAGCGTCGGGGGGGCAGATACGCAGTATTTT. It codes for CASSVGGADTQYF. The chain has TRBV9 and TRBJ2-3; 8 nucleotides match TRBD2. Per germline, CDR1 SGDLS and CDR2 YYNGEE. The length of the CDR3 is 13 residues. Trimming removed 2 bases from V and 4 bases from J; junction bases left unmatched: 0.

J is TRBJ1-1 and V is TRBV28, with TRBD1 matching over 7 bases. The trim removed 6 bases at V and 0 bases at J, leaving 4 bases unmatched. This CDR3 contains 14 residues. The germline V gene has CDR1 MDHEN and CDR2 SYDVKM. The CDR3 protein is CASSLGQLNTEAFF. CDR3 sequence (DNA): TGTGCCAGCAGCCTGGGACAGTTGAACACTGAAGCTTTCTTT. The full variable domain, its missing parts supplied by reference TRBV28 and TRBJ1-1, is DVKVTQSSRYLVKRTGEKVFLECVQDMDHENMFWYRQDPGLGLRLIYFSYDVKMKEKGDIPEGYSVSREKKERFSLILESASTNQTSMYLCASSLGQLNTEAFFGQGTRLTVV.

The gene calls are TRBV10-3 and TRBJ1-1; D is undetermined. From germline, CDR1 is ENHRY and CDR2 SYGVKD. V lost 8 bases, J lost 1 base, and 8 bases lay in between. There are 12 residues in the CDR3. CDR3 sequence: CAISRQNTEAFF. As DNA, the CDR3 is TGTGCCATCTCCAGACAGAACACTGAAGCTTTCTTT.